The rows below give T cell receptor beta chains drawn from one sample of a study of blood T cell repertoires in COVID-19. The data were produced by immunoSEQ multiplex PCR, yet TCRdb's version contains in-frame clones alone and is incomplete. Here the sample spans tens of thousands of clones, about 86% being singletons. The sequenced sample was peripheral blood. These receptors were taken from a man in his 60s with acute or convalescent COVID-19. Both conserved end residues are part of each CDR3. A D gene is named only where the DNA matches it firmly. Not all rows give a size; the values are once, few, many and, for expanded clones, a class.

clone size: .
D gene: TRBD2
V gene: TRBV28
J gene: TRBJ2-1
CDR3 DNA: TGTGCCAGCAGTATGCAGACTAGCGGGAGGGGTGAGCAGTTCTTC
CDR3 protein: CASSMQTSGRGEQFF

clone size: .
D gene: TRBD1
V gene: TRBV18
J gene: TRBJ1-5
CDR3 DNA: TGTGCCAGCTCACGCAGAACCGGCGGACAGGAGCAGCCCCAGCATTTT
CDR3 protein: CASSRRTGGQEQPQHF

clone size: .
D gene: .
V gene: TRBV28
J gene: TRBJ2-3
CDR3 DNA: TGTGCCAGCAGTTTGCTAGGTCCAGATACGCAGTATTTT
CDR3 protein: CASSLLGPDTQYF

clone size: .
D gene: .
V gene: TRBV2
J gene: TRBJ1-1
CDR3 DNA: TGTGCCAGCAGTGAAGCGCGCTACAACACTGAAGCTTTCTTT
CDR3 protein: CASSEARYNTEAFF

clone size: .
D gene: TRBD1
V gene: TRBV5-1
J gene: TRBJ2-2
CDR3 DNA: TGCGCCAGCAGCTTGTCCCGGACAGGGAGCATCACCGGGGAGCTGTTTTTT
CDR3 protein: CASSLSRTGSITGELFF

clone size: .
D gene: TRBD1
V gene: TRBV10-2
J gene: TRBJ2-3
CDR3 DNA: TGCGCCAGCAGGGACAGGGTTAGCACAGATACGCAGTATTTT
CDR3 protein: CASRDRVSTDTQYF

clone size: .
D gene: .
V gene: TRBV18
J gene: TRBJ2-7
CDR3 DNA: TGTGCCAGCTCACTGGCGGGGGCTCTCTACGAGCAGTACTTC
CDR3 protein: CASSLAGALYEQYF

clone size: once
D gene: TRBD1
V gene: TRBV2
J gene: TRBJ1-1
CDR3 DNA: TGTGCCAGCAGTCACCCTCCGGGACAGAGGAACACTGAAGCTTTCTTT
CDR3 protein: CASSHPPGQRNTEAFF

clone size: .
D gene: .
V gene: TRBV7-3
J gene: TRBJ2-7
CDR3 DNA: TGTGCCAGCAGCTTTTCACCCGGGAGCGAGCAGTACTTC
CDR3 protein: CASSFSPGSEQYF

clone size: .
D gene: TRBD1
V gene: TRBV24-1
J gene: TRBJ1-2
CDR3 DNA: TGTGCCACCAGTGACGGACAGGGTTATGGCTACACCTTC
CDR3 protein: CATSDGQGYGYTF

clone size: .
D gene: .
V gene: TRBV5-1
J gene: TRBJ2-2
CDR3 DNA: TGCGCCAGCCGCGCGGGTAACACCGGGGAGCTGTTTTTT
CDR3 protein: CASRAGNTGELFF

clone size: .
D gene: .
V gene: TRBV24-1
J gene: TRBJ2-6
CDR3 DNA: TGTGCCACCAGTGATCCGACAGTCTCTGGGGCCAACGTCCTGACTTTC
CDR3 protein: CATSDPTVSGANVLTF

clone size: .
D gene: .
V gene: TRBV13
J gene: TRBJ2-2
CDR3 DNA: TGTGCCAGCAGCTTAGATGTAGGGGCCACCGGGGAGCTGTTTTTT
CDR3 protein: CASSLDVGATGELFF

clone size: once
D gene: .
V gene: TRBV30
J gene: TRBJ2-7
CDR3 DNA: TGTGCCTTGTCGACAGGAGAGTTGTTTGAGCAGTACTTC
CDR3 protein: CALSTGELFEQYF

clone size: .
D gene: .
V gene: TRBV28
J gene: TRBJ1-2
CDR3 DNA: TGTGCCAGCAGTTTGGAGTCCGTTGGGGGCTACACCTTC
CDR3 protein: CASSLESVGGYTF

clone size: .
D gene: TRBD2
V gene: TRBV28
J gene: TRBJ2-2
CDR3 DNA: TGTGCCAGCAGCCACCGGCGGGGGGACACCGGGGAGCTGTTTTTT
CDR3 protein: CASSHRRGDTGELFF

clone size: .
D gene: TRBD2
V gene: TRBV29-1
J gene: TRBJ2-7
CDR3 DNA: TGCAGCGTGACTAGCGGGAACTCCTACGAGCAGTACTTC
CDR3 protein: CSVTSGNSYEQYF

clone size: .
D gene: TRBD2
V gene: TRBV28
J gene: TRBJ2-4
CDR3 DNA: TGTGCCAGCAGGGCCGACAGCGGGGGGGCAGCCAAAAACATTCAGTACTTC
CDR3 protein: CASRADSGGAAKNIQYF

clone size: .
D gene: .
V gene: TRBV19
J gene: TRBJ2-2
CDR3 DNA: TGTGCCAGCAGGAATCCGACCACCGGGGAGCTGTTTTTT
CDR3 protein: CASRNPTTGELFF

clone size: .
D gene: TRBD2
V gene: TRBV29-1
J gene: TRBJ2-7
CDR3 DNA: TGCAGCGTTGAGGCCTCCCGAGGCCAGACTAGCGCCTACGAGCAGTACTTC
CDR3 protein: CSVEASRGQTSAYEQYF

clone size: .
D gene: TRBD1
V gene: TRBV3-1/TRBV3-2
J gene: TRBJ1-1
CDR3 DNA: TGTGCCAGCAGCCAAGAGAAGAATGGACAGGAAGAAGCTTTCTTT
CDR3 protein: CASSQEKNGQEEAFF

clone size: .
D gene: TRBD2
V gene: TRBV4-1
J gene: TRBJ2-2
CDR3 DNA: TGCGCCAGCAGCCAAGAAGCGGGAGGAACGCCCGGGGAGCTGTTTTTT
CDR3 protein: CASSQEAGGTPGELFF

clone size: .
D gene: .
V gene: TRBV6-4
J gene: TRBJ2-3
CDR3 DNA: TGTGCCAGCAGTGACAACCCCTACCCCACAGATACGCAGTATTTT
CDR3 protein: CASSDNPYPTDTQYF

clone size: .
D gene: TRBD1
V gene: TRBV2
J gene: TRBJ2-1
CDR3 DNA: TGTGCCAGCAGTTTCGCAAGACAGGGAAATGAGCAGTTCTTC
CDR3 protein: CASSFARQGNEQFF

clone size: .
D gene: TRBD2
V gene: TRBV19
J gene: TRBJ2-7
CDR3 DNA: TGTGCCAGTAGTATATCTCTAGCGGGAGGCTTCTACGAGCAGTACTTC
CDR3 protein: CASSISLAGGFYEQYF

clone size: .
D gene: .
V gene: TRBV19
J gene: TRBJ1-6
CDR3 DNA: TGTGCCAGTAGTATCTCGGGCAGGGTCTATGGAAATTCACCCCTCCACTTT
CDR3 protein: CASSISGRVYGNSPLHF

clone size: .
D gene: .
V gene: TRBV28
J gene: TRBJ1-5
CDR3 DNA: TGTGCCAGCAGTTTAGGCGACAGGTCCAATCAGCCCCAGCATTTT
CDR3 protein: CASSLGDRSNQPQHF

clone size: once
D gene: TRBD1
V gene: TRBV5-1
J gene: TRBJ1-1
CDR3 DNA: TGCGCCAGCAGCTCCGGGACAGGGTATATCACTGAAGCTTTCTTT
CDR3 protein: CASSSGTGYITEAFF

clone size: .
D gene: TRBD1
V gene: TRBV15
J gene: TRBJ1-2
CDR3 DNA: TGTGCCACCAGCAGAGAACAGGTGGCAGGGGGCTATGGCTACACCTTC
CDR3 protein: CATSREQVAGGYGYTF

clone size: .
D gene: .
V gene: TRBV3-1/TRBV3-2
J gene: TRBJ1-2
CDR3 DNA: TGTGCCAGCAGCCAAGTCGGCGGCCTCTATGGCTACACCTTC
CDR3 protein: CASSQVGGLYGYTF

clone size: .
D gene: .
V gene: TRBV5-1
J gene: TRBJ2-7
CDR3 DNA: TGCGCCAGCAGCTTAGAGGGCTACGAGCAGTACTTC
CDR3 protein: CASSLEGYEQYF

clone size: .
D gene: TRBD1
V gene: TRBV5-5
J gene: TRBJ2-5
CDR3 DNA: TGTGCCAGCAGCTCCGGGACAGGGGGCCAAGAGACCCAGTACTTC
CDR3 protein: CASSSGTGGQETQYF

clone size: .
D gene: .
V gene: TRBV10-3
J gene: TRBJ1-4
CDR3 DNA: TGTGCCATCAGTAATGGGGCTAGGGGTTTTGGAGAAAAACTGTTTTTT
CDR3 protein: CAISNGARGFGEKLFF

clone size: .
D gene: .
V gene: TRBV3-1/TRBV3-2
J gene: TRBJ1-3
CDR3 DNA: TGTGCCAGCAGCCAAGGGGGGGTTGGAAACACCATATATTTT
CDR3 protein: CASSQGGVGNTIYF

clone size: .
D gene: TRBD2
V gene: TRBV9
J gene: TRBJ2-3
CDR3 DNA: TGTGCCAGCAGCGTCGTTGCTAGCGGGTACACAGATACGCAGTATTTT
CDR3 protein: CASSVVASGYTDTQYF

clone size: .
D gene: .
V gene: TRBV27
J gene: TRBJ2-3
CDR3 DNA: TGTGCCAGCAAGGGACACTCAGATACGCAGTATTTT
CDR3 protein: CASKGHSDTQYF

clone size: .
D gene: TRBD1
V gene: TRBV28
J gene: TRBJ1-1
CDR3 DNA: TGTGCCAGCATCTCCGGGACAGTGAACACTGAAGCTTTCTTT
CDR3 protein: CASISGTVNTEAFF

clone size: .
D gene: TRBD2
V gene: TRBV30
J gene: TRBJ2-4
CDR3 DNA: TGTGCCTGGAATAGCGGGAGTGGAGAAAACATTCAGTACTTC
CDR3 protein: CAWNSGSGENIQYF

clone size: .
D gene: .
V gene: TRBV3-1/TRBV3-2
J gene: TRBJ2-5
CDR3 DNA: TGTGCCAGCAGCCAATTAGATACCCAAGAGACCCAGTACTTC
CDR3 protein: CASSQLDTQETQYF

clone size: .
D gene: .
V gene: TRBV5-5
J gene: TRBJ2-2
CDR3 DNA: TGTGCCAGCAGCTTGGTCCTCGGGGAGCTGTTTTTT
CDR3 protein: CASSLVLGELFF

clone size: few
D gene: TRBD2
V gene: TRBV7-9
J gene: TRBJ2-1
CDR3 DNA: TGTGCCAGCAGCTTAGCAGGTGCTAGCGGGACCTACAATGAGCAGTTCTTC
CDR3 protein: CASSLAGASGTYNEQFF

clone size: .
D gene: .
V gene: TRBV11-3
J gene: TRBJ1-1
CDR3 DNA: TGTGCCAGCAGCTCCCGTGGCGGCAACACTGAAGCTTTCTTT
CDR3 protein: CASSSRGGNTEAFF

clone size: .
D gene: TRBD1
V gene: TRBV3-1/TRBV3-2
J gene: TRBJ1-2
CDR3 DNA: TGTGCCAGCAGCCCTACTGGGGGACAGACCTATGGCTACACCTTC
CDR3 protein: CASSPTGGQTYGYTF

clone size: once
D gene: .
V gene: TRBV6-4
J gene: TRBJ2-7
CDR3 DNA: TGTGCCAGCAGTGACTCGAATTCAGGGAAGCAGTACTTC
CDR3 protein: CASSDSNSGKQYF

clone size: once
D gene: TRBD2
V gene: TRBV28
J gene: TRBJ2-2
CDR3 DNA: TGTGCCAGCGAAGCGGGAGGATCCGGGGAGCTGTTTTTT
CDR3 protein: CASEAGGSGELFF

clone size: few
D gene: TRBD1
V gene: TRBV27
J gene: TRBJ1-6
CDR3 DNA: TGTGCCAGCAGTTCCCCCCGGGACAGGGGTAGGGCACCCCTCCACTTT
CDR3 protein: CASSSPRDRGRAPLHF

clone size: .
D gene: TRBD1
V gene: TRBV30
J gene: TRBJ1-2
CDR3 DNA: TGTGCCTGGTCCTCGGGACAGGGGGGTTGGGGCTACACCTTC
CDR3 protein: CAWSSGQGGWGYTF

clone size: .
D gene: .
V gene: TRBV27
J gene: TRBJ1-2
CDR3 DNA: TGTGCCAGCAGGAGAACGGGAAGCGGCTATGGCTACACCTTC
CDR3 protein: CASRRTGSGYGYTF

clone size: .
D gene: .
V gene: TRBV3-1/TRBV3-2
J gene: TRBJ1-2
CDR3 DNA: TGTGCCAGCAGCCTTCGAGAGGGCCAGGATGGCTACACCTTC
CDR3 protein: CASSLREGQDGYTF

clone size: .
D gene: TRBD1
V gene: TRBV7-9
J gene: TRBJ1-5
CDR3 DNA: TGTGCCAGCAGCCCGGACAGGTTTGGCAATCAGCCCCAGCATTTT
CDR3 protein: CASSPDRFGNQPQHF